The sequence of this T cell receptor (beta chain) was determined in a study of blood T cell repertoires in COVID-19 (dated by TCRdb to the early 2020s). Regarding the study in general: The collaborator samples originated in the United States, Italy and Spain and spanned the acute and convalescent phases of COVID-19. The material from the prospective study consisted of cDNA or gDNA derived from T cells, B-cell-depleted T cells, or PBMCs. Deeply sampled blood TCRbeta repertoires from subjects exposed to, actively infected with, or recovered from COVID-19 were included in the dataset. Samples were obtained from the ongoing ImmuneRACE study (first 160 participants) and from about 1,300 subjects provided by 6 global collaborators. A freely available public database, intended as a resource for researchers studying the immune response to SARS-CoV-2, is where the repertoires were released. Nearly every sample came with metadata listing a de-identified subject ID, COVID-19 status, age in years and sex. Where HLA class I and class II types were available, the types were taken from metadata supplied by the sample provider, not from assay-based typing. Study-wide conclusions, independent of this receptor: Clinical and demographic metadata were provided uncurated, with the amount varying by source and participant.

Whole blood was collected in K2EDTA tubes by collaborating institutions according to the institutions' own protocols. For TCRbeta analysis, collaborator samples were shipped as frozen whole blood, as isolated PBMCs, or as DNA extracted from either sample type. The CDR3 holds 13 amino acids from the cysteine to the phenylalanine. The read is trimmed to its CDR3 DNA, 39 bases read in frame from base 1. Between the V and J ends, shortened by 3 bases and 3 bases respectively, the junction contains 11 bases. CDR1 and CDR2 (GTSNPN, SVGIG) derive from the germline V gene (reference sequence). TCRbeta CDR3 regions were amplified from genomic DNA by means of the immunoSEQ Assay, a bias-controlled multiplex PCR. The authors processed their data as follows. Within the assay, amplification of reference gene primers was used to estimate how many nucleated cells each sample contained. Sequence reads were collapsed and filtered to measure the absolute abundance of every unique TCRbeta CDR3 rearrangement. For each sample, productive Simpson clonality was calculated as the square root of Simpson's diversity index over productive rearrangements. Sourced from immuneACCESS, this table was stored by TCRdb with only in-frame sequences that have V and J called. A share of the clones is absent; for the studies checked, an unresolved V gene accounts for under half, and the remainder has no known explanation. The DNA was the basis for D and trimming; V, J and clone size are from that table. The sample table holds 95,000 to 150,000 clones, of which over 75% were seen once. The leading ten clones occupy approximately 12% of the sample.

Note on this clone: Its antigen is still unknown. Base qualities were left out, and no much larger clone turns up one base away.

The receptor comes from a man between 60 and 75 years old with acute or convalescent COVID-19. In this chain, TRBV30 is recombined with TRBJ1-1, with the D gene uncertain. Source material: peripheral blood. The DNA sequence follows: TGTGCCTGGAGCGCAACTACGGACACTGAAGCTTTCTTT. The resulting protein is CAWSATTDTEAFF.